The next 13 T cell receptor beta chains were all read from a single sample in a study of blood T cells in healthy people across ages. The use of a sample-barcoded 5' primer and a J-beta primer mix characterized a second PCR of about 7 to 12 cycles. TCRdb fed the 5' RACE reads into MiXCR, producing one record per CDR3 protein. The repertoire holds a few hundred thousand distinct CDR3 sequences, with 45% to 65% as singletons. The specimen sequenced was blood. These receptors all come from a man in his sixties in good health.

This clonotype has just a few counts. V gene TRBV6-6 combines with J gene TRBJ2-4, with 10 bases that match TRBD2. The tail of the sequence fits TRBJ2-7 better, so the J call may be wrong. From germline, CDR1 is MNHNY and CDR2 SVGAGI (reference sequence). This CDR3 has 15 amino acids. The CDR3 spells CASSYSRLAGAEQYF. CDR3 nucleotide sequence: TGTGCCAGCAGTTACTCGAGGCTAGCGGGAGCCGAGCAGTACTTC.

The chain couples TRBV20-1 to TRBJ2-7; 7 bases are shared with TRBD2. The CDR3 loop spans 15 amino acids. Germline values: CDR1 DFQATT, CDR2 SNEGSKA (reference sequence). The J segment lost 10 bases and the V segment lost 2 bases, leaving 17 bases of the junction unmatched. CDR3: CSARREGTVWGTQYF. CDR3 nucleotides: TGCAGTGCTAGAAGGGAGGGGACTGTTTGGGGAACCCAGTACTTC.

This clonotype was detected once. The V gene is TRBV18, the J gene TRBJ2-3; D is ambiguous. There are 14 residues in the CDR3. The germline V and J ends were trimmed by 4 bases and 4 bases, with 12 bases remaining between them. CDR1 KGHSH and CDR2 LQKENI come from the germline V gene. CDR3 nucleotides: TGTGCCAGCTCACTCGGACCTCCGCCAGATACGCAGTATTTT. Protein sequence: CASSLGPPPDTQYF. Full variable domain (outside the CDR3, taken from reference TRBV18 and TRBJ2-3): NAGVMQNPRHLVRRRGQEARLRCSPMKGHSHVYWYRQLPEEGLKFMVYLQKENIIDESGMPKERFSAEFPKEGPSILRIQQVVRGDSAAYFCASSLGPPPDTQYFGPGTRLTVL.

The V gene is TRBV7-2, the J gene TRBJ2-7; D is uncertain. Per the germline V gene, CDR1 is SGHTA and CDR2 is FQGNSA. V lost 5 bases to trimming and J lost 2 bases, with 10 bases between them. The CDR3 is made up of 13 amino acids. CDR3 residues: CASSTRWAYEQYF. The CDR3 coding sequence is TGTGCCAGCAGCACCCGGTGGGCCTACGAGCAGTACTTC.

The chain uses TRBV7-2 and TRBJ2-1, with D uncertain. The germline gives CDR1 SGHTA, CDR2 FQGNSA. The CDR3 is made up of 16 amino acids. V lost 7 bases and J lost 7, with 23 bases in between. Here the CDR3 DNA reads TGTGCCAGCACCCCCAGCGTTAAGCCGGAAGGAAATGAGCAGTTCTTC. It codes for CASTPSVKPEGNEQFF.

The chain carries TRBV3-1 and TRBJ1-1; D not resolved. V was trimmed by 4 bases and J by 1 base, leaving 10 bases between them. CDR1 is LGHDT, CDR2 YNNKEL, per germline (reference sequence). The CDR3 extends over 14 amino acids. The CDR3 DNA sequence: TGTGCCAGCAGCCCCCTGCGCCAGAACACTGAAGCTTTCTTT. This codes for CASSPLRQNTEAFF. Based on the CDR3 plus reference TRBV3-1 and TRBJ1-1, the full variable domain is DTAVSQTPKYLVTQMGNDKSIKCEQNLGHDTMYWYKQDSKKFLKIMFSYNNKELIINETVPNRFSPKSPDKAHLNLHINSLELGDSAVYFCASSPLRQNTEAFFGQGTRLTVV.

Of note for this clonotype: A much bigger clone sits one base away, suggesting this may be a read error. V gene TRBV6-5 combines with J gene TRBJ2-2; unclear D gene. V shed 11 bases and J shed 6 bases, with 13 bases lying between them. This CDR3 is 12 amino acids long. Germline values: CDR1 MNHEY, CDR2 SVGAGI. The CDR3 nucleotides are TGTGCCGCCCTCGGAGTGGCCGGGGAGCTGTTTTTT. Amino acids: CAALGVAGELFF.

The J gene is TRBJ1-5, the V gene TRBV7-2, with D perhaps TRBD1 (5 bases). The CDR3 spans 16 residues. The germline CDR1 and CDR2 sequences are SGHTA and FQGNSA. The V gene lost 0 bases and the J gene lost 1 base, with 10 bases spanning the gap. CDR3: CASSLAGGGSNQPQHF. The CDR3 bases are TGTGCCAGCAGCTTAGCGGGGGGAGGGAGCAATCAGCCCCAGCATTTT.

This rearrangement joins TRBV6-5 to TRBJ2-1; 15 bases match TRBD2. V lost 4 bases, J lost 7 bases, and 5 bases stayed unmatched. This CDR3 is 16 amino acids long. In germline, CDR1 is MNHEY, CDR2 SVGAGI. CDR3 DNA: TGTGCCAGCAGTTGGGGGGGGACTAGCGGGGGGAATGAGCAGTTCTTC. It is translated as CASSWGGTSGGNEQFF.

J is TRBJ2-5 and V is TRBV18; TRBD2 matches 7 bases. Trimming cost V 3 bases and J 1 base; bases outside gene matches: 5. This CDR3 spans 15 amino acids. From germline, CDR1 is KGHSH and CDR2 LQKENI. The DNA for the CDR3 is TGTGCCAGCTCACCCTACCGCGGGGGCCAAGAGACCCAGTACTTC. It specifies CASSPYRGGQETQYF.

There are many counts of this clonotype. The rearrangement joins TRBV29-1 to TRBJ2-1; perhaps TRBD1 as D (5 bases). V was pared by 6 bases and J by 0 bases, with 12 bases between. The CDR3 has 14 amino acids. Per the germline V gene, CDR1 is SQVTM and CDR2 is ANQGSEA. The CDR3 DNA sequence: TGCAGCGTGGACAAACGTAACTCCTACAATGAGCAGTTCTTC. Translated: CSVDKRNSYNEQFF.

The table lists this clonotype with a few counts. This chain links TRBV20-1 with TRBJ1-1; D not certain. V shed 3 bases and J shed 1 base, with 6 bases lying between them. This CDR3 region has 12 residues. Germline CDR1 DFQATT, CDR2 SNEGSKA (reference sequence). For the CDR3, the DNA is TGCAGTGCTAGGAAACAGAACACTGAAGCTTTCTTT. Translated: CSARKQNTEAFF.

The CDR3 here is CASSPGQRNNEQFF. As DNA, the CDR3 is TGCGCCAGCAGCCCAGGACAGAGAAACAATGAGCAGTTCTTC. V usage is TRBV5-1 and J usage is TRBJ2-1, with D possibly matching TRBD1 (6 bases). V was cut by 4 bases and J by 5 bases, with 13 bases left in between. The CDR3 sequence is 14 residues long. CDR1 and CDR2 from the germline V gene are SGHRS and YFSETQ.